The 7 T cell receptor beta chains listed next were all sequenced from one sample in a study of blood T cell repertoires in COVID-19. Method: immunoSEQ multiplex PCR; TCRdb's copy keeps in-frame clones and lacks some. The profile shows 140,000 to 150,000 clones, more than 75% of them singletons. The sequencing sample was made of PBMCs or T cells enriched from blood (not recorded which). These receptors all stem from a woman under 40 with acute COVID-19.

CDR3 sequence: CASSPRVAGVGSTQYF. CDR3 coding DNA: TGTGCCAGCAGCCCTAGGGTAGCGGGAGTGGGTTCGACGCAGTATTTT. The gene calls are TRBV6-2 or TRBV6-3 and TRBJ2-3; TRBD2 matches at 9 bases. The CDR3 covers 16 residues. Germline assignment: CDR1 MNHEY and CDR2 SVGEGT. V was pared by 6 bases and J by 9 bases, with 16 bases of the junction left unmatched.

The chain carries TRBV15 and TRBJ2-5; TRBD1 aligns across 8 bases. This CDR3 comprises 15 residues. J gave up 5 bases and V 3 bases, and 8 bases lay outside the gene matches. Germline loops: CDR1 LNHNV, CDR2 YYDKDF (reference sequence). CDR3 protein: CATSRSGGLEETQYF. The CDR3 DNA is TGTGCCACCAGCAGGTCAGGGGGCTTGGAGGAGACCCAGTACTTC. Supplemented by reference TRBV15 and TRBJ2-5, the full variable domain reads DAMVIQNPRYQVTQFGKPVTLSCSQTLNHNVMYWYQQKSSQAPKLLFHYYDKDFNNEADTPDNFQSRRPNTSFCFLDIRSPGLGDTAMYLCATSRSGGLEETQYFGPGTRLLVL.

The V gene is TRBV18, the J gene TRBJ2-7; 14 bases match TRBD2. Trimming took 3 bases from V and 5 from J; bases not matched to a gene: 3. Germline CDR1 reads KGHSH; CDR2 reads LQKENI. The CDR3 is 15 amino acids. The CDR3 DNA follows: TGTGCCAGCTCACCGGGGACTAGCGGGAGCGACGAGCAGTACTTC. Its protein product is CASSPGTSGSDEQYF.

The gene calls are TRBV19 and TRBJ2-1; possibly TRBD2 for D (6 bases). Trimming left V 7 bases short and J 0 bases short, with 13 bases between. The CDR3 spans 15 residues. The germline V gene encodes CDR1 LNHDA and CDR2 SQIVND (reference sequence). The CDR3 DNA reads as TGTGCCAGTACCGCAAAGCGGGTCTCCTACAATGAGCAGTTCTTC. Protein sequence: CASTAKRVSYNEQFF.

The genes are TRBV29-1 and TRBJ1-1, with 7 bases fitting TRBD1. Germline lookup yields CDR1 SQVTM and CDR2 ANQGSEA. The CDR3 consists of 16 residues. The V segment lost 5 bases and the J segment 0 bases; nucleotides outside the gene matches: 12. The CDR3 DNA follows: TGCAGCGTTTATTCAGGGGGATTTAGTATGAACACTGAAGCTTTCTTT. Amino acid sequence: CSVYSGGFSMNTEAFF.

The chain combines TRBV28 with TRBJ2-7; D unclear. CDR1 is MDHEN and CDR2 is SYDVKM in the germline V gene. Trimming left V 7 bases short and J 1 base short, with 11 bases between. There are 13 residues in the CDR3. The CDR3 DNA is TGTGCCAGCACCAGGCCCCCGTCCTACGAGCAGTACTTC. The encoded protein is CASTRPPSYEQYF.

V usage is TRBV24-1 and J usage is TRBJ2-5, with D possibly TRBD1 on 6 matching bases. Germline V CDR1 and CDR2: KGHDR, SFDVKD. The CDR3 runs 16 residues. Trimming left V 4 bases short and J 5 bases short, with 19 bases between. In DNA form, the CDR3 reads TGTGCCACCAGTGACTCCGGACAGTTAGGATTGGAGACCCAGTACTTC. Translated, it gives CATSDSGQLGLETQYF.